This T cell receptor beta chain originates from a study of T-cell memory formation after mild COVID-19. Turning to the study itself: Most TCR clusters belonged to a single donor. Study-level results: SARS-CoV-2 specificity of second-wave clones peaking day 37 was unconfirmed. Among clones contracting day 15 to 85, CD4/CD8 was balanced, whereas later expanders leaned CD4+.

TCRdb re-called the 5' RACE reads through MiXCR, storing one row per CDR3 protein. The table has roughly 200,000 distinct CDR3 sequences, around 15% seen once. A remark on this clonotype: Its antigen is unidentified.

V lost 4 bases to trimming and J lost 2 bases, with 5 bases between them. The CDR3 totals 12 residues. CDR1 is ENHRY, CDR2 SYGVKD, per germline. The receptor comes from an adult woman who had mild COVID-19 (a few samples of this study predate the infection). Cell type and time point are not known. Sequencing input: PBMCs or a T cell subset sorted from them (not recorded which). The genes are TRBV10-3 and TRBJ2-5, with D maybe TRBD1 (5 bases). The CDR3 sequence: CAISGQQETQYF. The CDR3 DNA reads as TGTGCCATCAGTGGACAGCAAGAGACCCAGTACTTC.